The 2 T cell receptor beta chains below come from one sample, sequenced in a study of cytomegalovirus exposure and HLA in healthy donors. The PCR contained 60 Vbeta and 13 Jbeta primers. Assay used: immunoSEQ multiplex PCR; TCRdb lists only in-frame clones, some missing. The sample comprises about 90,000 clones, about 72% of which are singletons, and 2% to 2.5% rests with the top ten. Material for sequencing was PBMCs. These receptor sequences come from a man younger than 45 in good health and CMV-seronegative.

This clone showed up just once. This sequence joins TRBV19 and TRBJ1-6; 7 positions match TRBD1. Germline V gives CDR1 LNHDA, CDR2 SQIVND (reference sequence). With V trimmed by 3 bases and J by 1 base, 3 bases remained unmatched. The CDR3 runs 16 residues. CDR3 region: CASSMEQGSYNSPLHF. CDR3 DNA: TGTGCCAGTAGTATGGAACAGGGGTCCTATAATTCACCCCTCCACTTT.

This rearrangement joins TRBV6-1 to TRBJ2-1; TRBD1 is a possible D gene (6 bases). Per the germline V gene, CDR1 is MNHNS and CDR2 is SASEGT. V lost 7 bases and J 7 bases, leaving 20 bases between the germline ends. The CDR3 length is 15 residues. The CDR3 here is CASTSGTRGLNEQFF. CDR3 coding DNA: TGTGCCAGCACGTCCGGGACCAGGGGATTGAATGAGCAGTTCTTC.